This TCR beta chain was captured in a study of graft-versus-host responses after intestinal transplantation. As for the study in general: Isolated intestinal, liver-intestinal, or multivisceral transplants had been given to the recipients.

Study-wide points: Early post-transplant HvG declines were associated with peak circulating GvH clone levels. Individuals carrying graft-donor T cell macrochimerism showed high graft-versus-host to host-versus-graft clonal ratios in allografts. GvH clonotypes were identified within recipient marrow, with a subset emerging first in ileum or blood.

This CDR3 comprises 15 residues. CDR1 and CDR2 from the germline V gene are MGHRA and YSYEKL. V was cut by 3 bases and J by 4 bases, with 13 bases left in between. Regarding this clone: Its antigen is not identified.

Assay used: immunoSEQ multiplex PCR; TCRdb lists only in-frame clones, some missing. Of about 110,000 clones listed, roughly 93% are singletons. The receptor's source is a human donor who was the organ donor for an intestinal transplant. The material sequenced was unstimulated CD8+ T cells sorted from spleen or lymph node cells, taken before transplant. The chain carries TRBV4-1 and TRBJ1-5, with a possible D match to TRBD1 (5 bases). The CDR3 DNA reads as TGCGCCAGCAGCCAGGAATGGGGGGGGAATCAGCCCCAGCATTTT. It yields the protein CASSQEWGGNQPQHF.